The T cell receptor (beta chain) under discussion was sequenced for a study of glioma-infiltrating T cells after dendritic cell vaccination. Study at large: Patients received autologous tumor lysate-pulsed dendritic cell vaccination between about 2003 and 2013. Autologous tumor lysate was loaded overnight onto monocyte-derived dendritic cells grown seven days with IL-4 and GM-CSF. Study-wide findings and caveats: Survival was not directly related to TCR clonality in these patients.

Some clones are missing from TCRdb's copy, which holds only in-frame ones; the method was immunoSEQ multiplex PCR. There are 50,000 to 80,000 clones in the sample; approximately 85% occur only once, and about 8.9% lies in the top ten. As regards this clone: Antigen unknown.

Sequences were derived from blood, sampled before dendritic cell vaccination. The origin of this receptor is a human donor with glioblastoma.

The CDR3 here is CASSVRLAGSFANTGELFF. For the CDR3, the DNA is TGTGCCAGCAGCGTCCGACTAGCGGGTTCCTTCGCGAACACCGGGGAGCTGTTTTTT. V is TRBV7-2 and J is TRBJ2-2; 10 bases fit TRBD2. CDR1 is SGHTA, CDR2 FQGNSA, per germline. The CDR3 extends over 19 amino acids. The V segment lost 5 bases and the J segment 0 bases; nucleotides outside the gene matches: 12.